This TCR beta chain emerged from a study of CD8+CD57+ T cells in acquired aplastic anemia. Across the study: Each DNA sample taken from sorted CD4+ and CD8+ cells came to 3 to 3.5 ug on average. CD4+ cell libraries from healthy donors averaged about 10.8 million reads. Study-level results: Patients were compared with controls for CD8+ Simpson's diversity, and no significant difference emerged.

The J segment lost 3 bases and the V segment lost 4 bases, leaving 7 bases of the junction unmatched. The CDR3 sequence is 16 residues long. The germline V gene has CDR1 MGHDK and CDR2 SYGVNS. Profiling that covered TCR beta VDJ and CDR3 relied on genomic DNA as its template. Via MiXCR, TCRdb re-called the reads, giving one row per CDR3 protein. The sample contains roughly 180,000 distinct CDR3 sequences, approximately 46% of which appear only once. This clonotype was seen more than once but under ten times. Its target is not known. This chain uses TRBV25-1 with TRBJ2-2, with 8 nucleotides matching TRBD1. Source material: sorted CD4+, CD8+, or CD8+CD57+ T cells (not recorded which) from PBMCs. The source is a human donor in good health. CDR3 sequence: CASSGTQGAYTGELFF. In DNA form, the CDR3 reads TGTGCCAGCAGTGGGACGCAGGGGGCGTACACCGGGGAGCTGTTTTTT.